The sequence of this T cell receptor (beta chain) was determined in a study of blood T cell repertoires in COVID-19. Study context: Nucleic acid was either cDNA or gDNA, and it came from T cells, B-cell-depleted T cells, or PBMCs.

Sequencing used immunoSEQ multiplex PCR; TCRdb keeps in-frame clones, though not all of them. The table shows over 200,000 clones, with around 81% occurring only once. The CDR3 is 16 amino acids. The V end was cut by 6 bases, the J end by 0 bases, with 16 bases between. Per germline, CDR1 SEHNR and CDR2 FQNEAQ (reference sequence). Sequencing used PBMCs or T cells enriched from blood (not recorded which). This chain connects TRBV7-9 to TRBJ2-3; D remains unclear. The source of this sequence is a woman aged 50 to 60 with acute COVID-19. The CDR3 sequence: CASSPRLESSTDTQYF. CDR3 in DNA: TGTGCCAGCAGTCCCAGACTCGAATCTAGCACAGATACGCAGTATTTT.